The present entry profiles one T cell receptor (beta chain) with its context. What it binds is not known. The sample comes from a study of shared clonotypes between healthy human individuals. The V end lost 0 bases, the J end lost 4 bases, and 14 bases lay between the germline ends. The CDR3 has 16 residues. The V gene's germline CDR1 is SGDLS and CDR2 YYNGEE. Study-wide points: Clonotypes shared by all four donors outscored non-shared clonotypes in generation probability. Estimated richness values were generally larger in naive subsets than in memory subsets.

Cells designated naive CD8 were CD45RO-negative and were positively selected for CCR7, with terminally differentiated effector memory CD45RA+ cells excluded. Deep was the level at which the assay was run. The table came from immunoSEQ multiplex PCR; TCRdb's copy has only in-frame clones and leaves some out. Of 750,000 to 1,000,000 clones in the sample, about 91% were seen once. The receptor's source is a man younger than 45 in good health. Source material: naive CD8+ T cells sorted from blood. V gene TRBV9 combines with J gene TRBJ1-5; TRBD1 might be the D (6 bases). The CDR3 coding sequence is TGTGCCAGCAGCGTAGTTGGGACAAAGGCAAATCAGCCCCAGCATTTT. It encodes CASSVVGTKANQPQHF.